This paragraph covers one T cell receptor beta chain sequence. The antigen it binds to is not known. Per-base qualities were not stored, and no clone one base away is much larger. The data are from a study of human T cells and chemical hapten exposure (dated by TCRdb to the early 2020s). The study in broad terms: For sensitization, 2% DPC in acetone was applied to a roughly 2 cm by roughly 2 cm area of upper inner arm skin. Throughout the study period of roughly 24 weeks, patients also received therapeutic DPC doses to the scalp every week. Patch testing was done on the upper back using Finn chambers containing 0.01% DPC, and results were scored after 6 days according to International Contact Dermatitis Research Group standards. Most of the patients in the cohort were female, and the cohort covered alopecia areata with under or over 50% scalp involvement, alopecia totalis and alopecia universalis. Libraries were combined into a pool for sequencing, and differences in TCR yield between samples came mainly from small differences in library volumes within the pool. In alopecia patients, the study followed how the peripheral blood TCR repertoire changed in vivo over primary and secondary sensitization to diphenylcyclopropenone (DPC), a hapten. Blood was sampled from patients pre-sensitization (week 0) and at 2, 6 and about 24 weeks after DPC sensitization. About 28 alopecia patients gave blood for TCR sequencing at one to four time points (pre-sensitization, 2, 6 and 24 weeks). The paper as a whole reports these results and caveats: Repeated subsampling changed both the strength of the expansion versus patch-test correlation and the threshold at which the correlation became significant. Significantly more large CDR3 similarity clusters were formed by expanded TCRs than by pre-sensitization or healthy control sets, consistent with antigen-driven responses. All patients had alopecia, a presumed autoimmune disease, so their immune response might differ from that of healthy individuals. The number of TCRs above 1 in 1000 frequency did not change with DPC sensitization; there was no evidence of global repertoire structure alterations. A positive correlation was found between the number of PT1 expanded TCRs and patch test score, with significance reached at thresholds 8, 16 and 32 but not 4.

What the time point label conveys for this sample: pre-sensitization, week 0. According to the study, the label for this sample's treatment or condition signals: therapeutic diphenylcyclopropenone sensitization with weekly scalp DPC. At every patch-test visit, the blood draw took place before the patch test was put on. To be eligible, patients had to be aged 18 to 70, diagnosed with alopecia and judged suitable for DPC therapy, while pregnant patients were excluded. Total RNA was extracted from unfractionated whole blood that had been collected in Tempus Blood RNA tubes. Preparation of the library involved RACE. TCRdb lists the instrument as NextSeq 500. During library preparation, unique molecular identifiers were attached to individual cDNA molecules so that TCRs could be counted in a quantitative, reproducible way. For every blood RNA sample, sequencing covered both the TCR alpha and TCR beta chains. The published analysis was carried out like this. The median number of TCRs per sample was over 85,000, ranging from about 20,000 to 750,000. The Decombinator software suite was used to annotate V, J and CDR3 in the TCR reads. Every sample was subsampled to the same number of TCRs (28,000) for the PS versus PT1 abundance plots. Expanded TCRs were defined as absent before sensitization and observed at least eight times at the 2-week time point. The public reads were quality trimmed at Q25 with fastp and then assembled into clones with MiXCR by TCRdb, keeping productive beta chains. When rows share a CDR3 protein, they turn into one entry using the most common DNA and genes. These V and J calls rely on TCRdb rather than the paper's analysis. In this sample the table shows around 260,000 distinct CDR3 sequences, approximately 8.4% of which occur a single time. 2% to 3% of the sample lies in the top ten.

From the cysteine through the phenylalanine, the CDR3 covers 15 amino acids. The entry retains the CDR3 DNA only, 45 bases that are in frame from base 1. Trimming costs V 4 bases and J 7 bases, and their ends lie 19 bases apart. The germline V gene gives CDR1 as LGHNA and CDR2 as YSLEER. This receptor chain uses TRBV4-3 and TRBJ1-2, with TRBD1 perhaps the D gene, on 6 matching bases. The material sequenced was whole blood, taken in connection with sensitization to the hapten diphenylcyclopropenone (DPC). The origin of this receptor is a woman between 35 and 50 years old with alopecia areata. Some clones in this sample may be carry-over from other donors' samples. In nucleotide form, the sequence is TGCGCCAGCAGCCCGGCTGCCGGGGGCGCGACTGGCTACACCTTC. Its amino acids are CASSPAAGGATGYTF.